This TCR beta chain was retrieved from a study of Ad26.COV2.S vaccination and SARS-CoV-2 variants. Study information: As a participant in COV1001, the donor was in the Ad26.COV2.S trial arm. Once, or twice with 56 days between doses, Ad26.COV2.S was given intramuscularly. Overall study results and limits: Whether participants received vaccine or placebo, their non-spike TCR breadth was similar. Vaccine recipients surpassed placebo recipients in spike-specific TCR breadth.

Treatment in this sample: roughly 18 received Ad26.COV2.S at low or high dose, single or two shots; 5 received placebo; per-sample allocation not given. It was on day 63 after the first vaccine or placebo injection that samples were taken. This clone was detected only a few times. The antigen is not known. The germline V gene has CDR1 MGHDK and CDR2 SYGVNS. The CDR3 has 15 amino acids. Trimming removed 8 bases from V and 3 bases from J; junction bases left unmatched: 9. TCRdb keeps only in-frame clones here, not all; method: immunoSEQ multiplex PCR. The repertoire holds 350,000 to 450,000 clones, about nine tenths seen once, with about 1.7% in the top ten.

The genes are TRBV25-1 and TRBJ2-2, with 7 nucleotides matching TRBD1. This receptor was identified in a person aged 18-60 years who received the Ad26.COV2.S COVID-19 vaccine or a placebo. The material sequenced was peripheral blood, taken in a trial of Ad26.COV2.S vaccine versus placebo. This CDR3 is CASGSDRADTGELFF. CDR3 DNA sequence: TGTGCCAGCGGCTCCGACAGGGCCGACACCGGGGAGCTGTTTTTT.